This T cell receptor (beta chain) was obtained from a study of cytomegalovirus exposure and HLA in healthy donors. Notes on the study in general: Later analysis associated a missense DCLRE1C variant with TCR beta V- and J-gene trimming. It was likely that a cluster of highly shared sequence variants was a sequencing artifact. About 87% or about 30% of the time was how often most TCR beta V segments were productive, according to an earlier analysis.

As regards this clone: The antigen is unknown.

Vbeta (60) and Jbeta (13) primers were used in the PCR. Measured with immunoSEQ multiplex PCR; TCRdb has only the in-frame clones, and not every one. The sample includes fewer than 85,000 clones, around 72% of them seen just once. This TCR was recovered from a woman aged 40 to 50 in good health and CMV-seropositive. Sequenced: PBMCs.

CDR3 region: CASSQDPVARGTNTEAFF. CDR3 coding DNA: TGCGCCAGCAGCCAAGATCCGGTGGCAAGGGGGACGAACACTGAAGCTTTCTTT. The chain couples TRBV4-1 to TRBJ1-1; tentative D call: TRBD1 (6 bases). Germline V CDR1 and CDR2: MGHRA, YSYEKL. Trimming took 0 bases from V and 1 from J, leaving 18 bases between them. The CDR3 runs to 18 residues.